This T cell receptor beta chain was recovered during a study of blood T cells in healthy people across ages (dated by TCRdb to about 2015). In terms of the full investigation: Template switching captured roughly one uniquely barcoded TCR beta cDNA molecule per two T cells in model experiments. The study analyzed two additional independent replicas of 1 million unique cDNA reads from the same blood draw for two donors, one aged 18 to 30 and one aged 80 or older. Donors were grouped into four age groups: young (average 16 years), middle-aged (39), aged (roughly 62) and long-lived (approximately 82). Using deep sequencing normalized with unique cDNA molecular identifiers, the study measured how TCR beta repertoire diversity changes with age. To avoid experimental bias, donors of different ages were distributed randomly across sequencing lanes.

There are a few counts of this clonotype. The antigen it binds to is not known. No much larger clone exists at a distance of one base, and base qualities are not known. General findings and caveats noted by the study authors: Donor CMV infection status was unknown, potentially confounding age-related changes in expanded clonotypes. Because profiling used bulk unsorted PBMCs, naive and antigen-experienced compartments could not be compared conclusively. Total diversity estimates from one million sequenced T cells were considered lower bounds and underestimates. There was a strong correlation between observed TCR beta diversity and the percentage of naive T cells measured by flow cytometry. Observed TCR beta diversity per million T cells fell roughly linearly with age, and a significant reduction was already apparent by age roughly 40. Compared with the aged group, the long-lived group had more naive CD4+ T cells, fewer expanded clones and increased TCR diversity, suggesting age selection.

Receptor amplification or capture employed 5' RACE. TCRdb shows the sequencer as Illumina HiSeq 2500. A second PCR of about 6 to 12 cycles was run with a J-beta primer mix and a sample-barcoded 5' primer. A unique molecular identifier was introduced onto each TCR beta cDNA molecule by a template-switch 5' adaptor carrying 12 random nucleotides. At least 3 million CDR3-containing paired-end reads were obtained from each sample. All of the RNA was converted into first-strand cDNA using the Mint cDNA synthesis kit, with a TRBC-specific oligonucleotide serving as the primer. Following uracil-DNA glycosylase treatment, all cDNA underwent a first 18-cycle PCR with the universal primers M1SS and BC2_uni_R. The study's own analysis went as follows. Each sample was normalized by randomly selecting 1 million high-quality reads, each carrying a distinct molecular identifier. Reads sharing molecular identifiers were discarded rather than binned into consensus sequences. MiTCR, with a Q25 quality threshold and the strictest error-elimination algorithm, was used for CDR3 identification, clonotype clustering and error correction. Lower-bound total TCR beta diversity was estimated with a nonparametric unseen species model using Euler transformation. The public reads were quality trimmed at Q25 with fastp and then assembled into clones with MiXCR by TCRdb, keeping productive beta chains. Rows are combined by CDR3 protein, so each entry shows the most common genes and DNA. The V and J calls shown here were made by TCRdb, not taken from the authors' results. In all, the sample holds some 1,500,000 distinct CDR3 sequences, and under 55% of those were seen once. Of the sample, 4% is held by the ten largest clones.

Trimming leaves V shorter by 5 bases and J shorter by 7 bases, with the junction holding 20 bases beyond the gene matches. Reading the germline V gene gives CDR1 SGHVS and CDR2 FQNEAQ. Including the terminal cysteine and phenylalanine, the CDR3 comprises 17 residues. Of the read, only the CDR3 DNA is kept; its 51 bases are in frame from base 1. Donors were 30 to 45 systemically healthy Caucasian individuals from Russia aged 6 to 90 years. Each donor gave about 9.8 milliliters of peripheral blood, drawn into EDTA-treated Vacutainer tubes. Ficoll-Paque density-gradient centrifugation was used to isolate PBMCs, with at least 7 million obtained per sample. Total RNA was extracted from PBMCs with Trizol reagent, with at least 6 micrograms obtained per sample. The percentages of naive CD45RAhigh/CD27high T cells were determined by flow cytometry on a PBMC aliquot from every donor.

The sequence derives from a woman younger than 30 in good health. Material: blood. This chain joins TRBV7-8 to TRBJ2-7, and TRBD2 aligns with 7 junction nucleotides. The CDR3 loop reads CASSRENGLVPADEQYF. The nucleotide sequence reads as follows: TGTGCCAGCAGCCGAGAGAACGGACTAGTTCCTGCGGATGAGCAGTACTTC.